This record concerns one T cell receptor beta chain sequence. These data originate in a study of blood T cell repertoires in COVID-19. For the study at large: From the United States, Italy and Spain came samples of acute and convalescent COVID-19. The cDNA or gDNA used as material had been derived from T cells, B-cell-depleted T cells, or PBMCs.

The assay was immunoSEQ multiplex PCR, and TCRdb's table has in-frame clones only and misses some. The sample contains approximately 210,000 clones, roughly 94% of which appear only once. Looked up from germline, CDR1 is MNHEY and CDR2 is SVGEGT. Deletions cut 5 bases from V and 4 bases from J, with 8 bases between. This CDR3 is built from 12 residues. The sequenced material came from peripheral blood. This TCR was sampled from a man aged 25-45 years with acute or convalescent COVID-19. This chain joins TRBV6-2 or TRBV6-3 and TRBJ1-2; D is unresolved. CDR3 protein: CASSQISYGYTF. As DNA, the CDR3 is TGTGCCAGCAGTCAGATAAGCTATGGCTACACCTTC.